This TCR beta chain is from a study of spatial heterogeneity in lung cancer. Study in general: Alpha-chain sequences were consistently detected less often than beta-chain sequences.

This clonotype was recorded many times. Individually, TCR cDNA molecules were each labelled with a unique molecular identifier. One entry per CDR3 protein, called by TCRdb with MiXCR from the 5' RACE reads. This sample yields under 20,000 distinct CDR3 sequences, of which under 20% are seen a single time; around 15% belongs to the top ten. Time point reported: sample taken at primary tumor resection. The study sequenced unsorted whole RNA from tumor, nontumor lung or frozen PBMC. There were roughly 78 donors, all of them untreated patients with early-stage non-small cell lung cancer. Sequences were derived from PBMCs, sampled at surgery. This receptor was identified in a male donor with early-stage non-small cell lung cancer.

This CDR3 reads CASSPGAEYGYTF. The DNA for the CDR3 is TGTGCCAGCAGCCCGGGGGCGGAGTATGGCTACACCTTC. The chain couples TRBV7-3 to TRBJ1-2; D is perhaps TRBD1 (6 bases). This CDR3 is 13 amino acids long. Deletions cut 5 bases from V and 5 bases from J, with 12 bases between. Germline CDR1 is SGHTA and CDR2 is FQGTGA.